Below, 17 T cell receptor beta chains from the same sample are listed, as sequenced in a study of T cells in Graves' hyperthyroidism and ophthalmopathy. Authors of the study amplified TCR beta CDR3 regions from RNA transcripts. TCR CDR3 regions were first amplified by RT-PCR with HTBI primers. In TCRdb, the multiplex PCR reads were re-called with MiXCR into one record per CDR3 protein. This table holds around 500,000 distinct CDR3 sequences, around 13% found once. Input material: blood. The receptors were sampled from a woman aged 40-49 years with Graves' hyperthyroidism.

Remarks on this clonotype: A much larger clone lies one base from this, so it may be a read error. The chain employs TRBV6-2 or TRBV6-3 and TRBJ1-1; 7 positions match TRBD1. CDR1 and CDR2 from the germline V gene are MNHEY and SVGEGT. The CDR3 length is 12 residues. The DNA for the CDR3 is TGTGCCTGCAGAAGACAGGGCCGTGAAGCTTTCTTT. Protein sequence: CACRRQGREAFF.

This clonotype came up many times. The rearrangement joins TRBV3-1 to TRBJ2-5, with 8 positions matching TRBD2. Germline CDR1 reads LGHDT; CDR2 reads YNNKEL (reference sequence). The CDR3 runs to 16 residues. The J segment lost 2 bases and the V segment lost 3 bases, leaving 8 bases of the junction unmatched. CDR3 residues: CASSQSAGGRQETQYF. CDR3 DNA sequence: TGTGCCAGCAGCCAGTCTGCGGGAGGACGACAAGAGACCCAGTACTTC.

Many counts were recorded for this clonotype. The chain is built from TRBV20-1 and TRBJ2-5, with D possibly being TRBD1 (6 bases). Germline V CDR1 and CDR2: DFQATT, SNEGSKA (reference sequence). With 6 bases removed from V and 1 base from J, the gap between germline ends came to 12 bases. The CDR3 has 13 residues. The CDR3 DNA is TGCAGTGCATCGAGGACAGCCCAAGAGACCCAGTACTTC. This codes for CSASRTAQETQYF.

V is TRBV27 and J is TRBJ1-2; a weak D match, TRBD1 (5 bases). V gave up 4 bases and J gave up 4 bases, with 10 bases separating them. The CDR3 is 13 amino acids. CDR1 and CDR2 from the germline V gene are MNHEY and SMNVEV (reference sequence). CDR3 sequence reads: CASSSPTAYGYTF. The CDR3 DNA is TGTGCCAGCAGTTCCCCGACAGCCTATGGCTACACCTTC.

The V gene is TRBV28, the J gene TRBJ1-2; TRBD1 matches 12 bases. Germline values: CDR1 MDHEN, CDR2 SYDVKM. The CDR3 has 17 amino acids. V lost 3 bases, J lost 7 bases, and 12 bases stayed unmatched. CDR3 nucleotides: TGTGCCAGCAGTTTCAGGGGACAGGGGGCGCGAAGATCTGGCTACACCTTC. Protein product: CASSFRGQGARRSGYTF.

This clonotype was counted many times. The chain has TRBV20-1 and TRBJ1-2; D gene uncertain. Germline V gives CDR1 DFQATT, CDR2 SNEGSKA (reference sequence). Trimming left V 0 bases short and J 5 bases short, with 10 bases between. CDR3 length: 13 amino acids. The CDR3 DNA sequence: TGCAGTGCTAGAGATACGGACCCTTATGGCTACACCTTC. Translating it yields CSARDTDPYGYTF.

This clonotype was seen a handful of times. The chain is built from TRBV5-8 and TRBJ1-2; possible D gene TRBD1, 5 bases. There are 14 residues in the CDR3. Germline values: CDR1 SGHTS, CDR2 YDEGEE. The V gene lost 4 bases and the J gene lost 4 bases, with 14 bases spanning the gap. CDR3 sequence: CASSAPDSPYGYTF. In DNA, the CDR3 is TGTGCCAGCAGCGCACCCGACAGTCCCTATGGCTACACCTTC.

This clonotype was seen a few times. The CDR3, as DNA: TGTGCCAGCAGCCCCTGGACTAGCGGGACCAATGAGCAGTTCTTC. Protein product: CASSPWTSGTNEQFF. J is TRBJ2-1 and V is TRBV7-9; 12 positions match TRBD2. Germline trimming cut 5 bases from V and 6 bases from J; bases unmatched to any gene: 5. CDR3 length: 15 residues. Per germline, CDR1 SEHNR and CDR2 FQNEAQ (reference sequence).

This clonotype was seen a few times. The rearrangement uses TRBV18 and TRBJ2-3; D not certain. The germline V gene has CDR1 KGHSH and CDR2 LQKENI. V was pared by 0 bases and J by 5 bases, with 9 bases between. The CDR3 sequence is 14 residues long. For the CDR3, the DNA is TGTGCCAGCTCACCACCGTTGGTCGGAGATACGCAGTATTTT. Translated: CASSPPLVGDTQYF.

In this sample, this clonotype turned up many times. The rearrangement joins TRBV27 to TRBJ1-4; D gene unclear. This CDR3 comprises 14 residues. Trimming cost V 3 bases and J 4 bases, with 9 bases left between them. Germline V gene sequence: CDR1 MNHEY, CDR2 SMNVEV (reference sequence). The CDR3 nucleotides are TGTGCCAGCAGTTTCAAGGGCCGTAATGAAAAACTGTTTTTT. Encoded protein: CASSFKGRNEKLFF.

This clonotype was recorded at least ten times. V usage is TRBV7-8 and J usage is TRBJ1-5; D is possibly TRBD1 (6 bases). Trimming took 5 bases from V and 0 from J, leaving 11 bases between them. Germline V gene data show CDR1 as SGHVS and CDR2 as FQNEAQ. The CDR3 has 15 amino acids. The chain's CDR3 is CASSPQGNSNQPQHF. CDR3 coding DNA: TGTGCCAGCAGCCCCCAGGGGAATAGCAATCAGCCCCAGCATTTT.

Many counts were recorded for this clonotype. The rearrangement uses TRBV28 and TRBJ1-1; D not resolved. The V gene's germline CDR1 is MDHEN and CDR2 SYDVKM. V shed 8 bases and J shed 5 bases, with 18 bases lying between them. This CDR3 is built from 14 residues. The DNA for the CDR3 is TGTGCCAGCGCCCCCCTGGCGGCGGGTACTGAAGCTTTCTTT. This codes for CASAPLAAGTEAFF.

This rearrangement joins TRBV5-4 to TRBJ1-4; 7 nucleotides match TRBD1. The length of the CDR3 is 15 residues. CDR1 SGHNT and CDR2 YYREEE come from the germline V gene (reference sequence). V was pared by 1 base and J by 6 bases, with 6 bases of the junction left unmatched. The CDR3 loop reads CASSLTTGSDEKLFF. The CDR3 DNA follows: TGTGCCAGCAGCTTGACGACAGGGTCTGATGAAAAACTGTTTTTT.

J is TRBJ1-3 and V is TRBV3-1; possible D gene TRBD1, 6 bases. The germline V gene has CDR1 LGHDT and CDR2 YNNKEL (reference sequence). This CDR3 has 16 residues. Trimming stripped 6 bases from V and 0 bases from J, with 15 bases between. The DNA of the CDR3 is TGTGCCAGCAGTCTCAGGGGCGACTTCTCTGGAAACACCATATATTTT. Protein sequence: CASSLRGDFSGNTIYF.

In this sample, this clonotype turned up a few times. This sequence joins TRBV19 and TRBJ1-1; weak D call: TRBD1 (5 bases). The CDR3 covers 16 residues. V dropped 6 bases and J dropped 5 bases, with 22 bases sitting between them. The germline CDR1 and CDR2 sequences are LNHDA and SQIVND (reference sequence). The CDR3 DNA is TGTGCCAGTAGCCCCCTCCAGGGCTCCATAATAACTGAAGCTTTCTTT. Translation: CASSPLQGSIITEAFF.

This clonotype has a count of ten or more. V gene TRBV2 combines with J gene TRBJ2-3, with D perhaps matching TRBD1 (6 bases). V dropped 5 bases and J dropped 0 bases, with 9 bases sitting between them. The germline V gene encodes CDR1 SNHLY and CDR2 FYNNEI. This CDR3 has 14 amino acids. The CDR3 loop reads CASSRTESTDTQYF. CDR3 bases: TGTGCCAGCAGTCGGACAGAAAGCACAGATACGCAGTATTTT.

This sequence joins TRBV4-2 and TRBJ2-4; D unresolved. Germline CDR1 reads LGHNA; CDR2 reads YNFKEQ. Trimming removed 2 bases at V and 8 bases at J, with 13 bases between. This CDR3 comprises 14 residues. CDR3 in amino acids: CASSQPTDVDIQYF. CDR3 in DNA: TGTGCCAGCAGCCAACCGACGGACGTGGACATTCAGTACTTC.